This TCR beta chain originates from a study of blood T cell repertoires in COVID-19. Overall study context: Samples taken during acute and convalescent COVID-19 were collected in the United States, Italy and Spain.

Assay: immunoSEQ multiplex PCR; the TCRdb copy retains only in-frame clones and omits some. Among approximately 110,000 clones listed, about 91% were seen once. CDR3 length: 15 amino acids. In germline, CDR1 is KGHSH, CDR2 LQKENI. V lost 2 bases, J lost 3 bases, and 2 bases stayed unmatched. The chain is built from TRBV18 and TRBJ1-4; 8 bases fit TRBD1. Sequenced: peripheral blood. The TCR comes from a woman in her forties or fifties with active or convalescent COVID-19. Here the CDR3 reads CASSPIQGANEKLFF. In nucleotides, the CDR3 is TGTGCCAGCTCACCAATACAGGGGGCTAATGAAAAACTGTTTTTT.